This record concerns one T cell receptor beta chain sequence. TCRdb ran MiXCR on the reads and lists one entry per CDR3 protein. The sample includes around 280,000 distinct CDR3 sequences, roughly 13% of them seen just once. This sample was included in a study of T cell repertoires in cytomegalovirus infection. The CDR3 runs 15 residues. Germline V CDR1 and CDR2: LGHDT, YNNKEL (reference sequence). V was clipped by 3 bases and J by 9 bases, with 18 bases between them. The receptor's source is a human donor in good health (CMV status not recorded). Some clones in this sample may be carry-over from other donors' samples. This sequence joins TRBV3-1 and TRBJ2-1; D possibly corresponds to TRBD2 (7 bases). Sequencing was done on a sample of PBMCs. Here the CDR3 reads CASSHKRGGPREQFF. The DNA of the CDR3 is TGTGCCAGCAGCCATAAAAGGGGGGGGCCTCGTGAGCAGTTCTTC.